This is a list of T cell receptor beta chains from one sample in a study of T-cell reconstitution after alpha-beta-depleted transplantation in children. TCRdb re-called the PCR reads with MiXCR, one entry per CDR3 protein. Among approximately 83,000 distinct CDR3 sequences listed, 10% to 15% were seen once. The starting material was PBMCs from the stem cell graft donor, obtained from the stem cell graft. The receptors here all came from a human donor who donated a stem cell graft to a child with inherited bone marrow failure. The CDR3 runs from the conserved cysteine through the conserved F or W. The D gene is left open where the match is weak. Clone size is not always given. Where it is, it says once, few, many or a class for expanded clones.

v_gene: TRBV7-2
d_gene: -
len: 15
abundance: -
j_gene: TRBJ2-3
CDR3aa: CASTPRGESTDTQYF
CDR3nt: TGTGCCAGCACCCCCCGTGGGGAGAGCACAGATACGCAGTATTTT

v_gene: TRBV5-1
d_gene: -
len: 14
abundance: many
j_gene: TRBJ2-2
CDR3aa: CASSLAGHTGELFF
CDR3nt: TGCGCCAGCAGCTTGGCCGGACACACCGGGGAGCTGTTTTTT

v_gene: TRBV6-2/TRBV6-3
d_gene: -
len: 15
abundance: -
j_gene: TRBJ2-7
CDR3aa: CASSYGPTSSYEQYF
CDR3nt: TGTGCCAGCAGTTATGGACCCACCTCCTCCTACGAGCAGTACTTC

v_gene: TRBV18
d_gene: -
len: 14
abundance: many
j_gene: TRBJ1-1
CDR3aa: CASRKREENTEAFF
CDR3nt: TGTGCCAGCCGAAAGAGGGAAGAGAACACTGAAGCTTTCTTT

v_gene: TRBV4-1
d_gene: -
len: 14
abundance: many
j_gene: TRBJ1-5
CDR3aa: CASSRGWGNQPQHF
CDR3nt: TGCGCCAGCAGCCGAGGGTGGGGGAATCAGCCCCAGCATTTT

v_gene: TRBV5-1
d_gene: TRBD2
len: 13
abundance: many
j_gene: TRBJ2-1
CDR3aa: CASSLDPGVGGIF
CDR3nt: TGCGCCAGCAGCTTGGACCCCGGAGTCGGGGGGATCTTC

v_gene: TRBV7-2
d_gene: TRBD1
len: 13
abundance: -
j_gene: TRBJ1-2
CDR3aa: CASSSDRVSGYTF
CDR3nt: TGTGCCAGCAGCTCGGACAGGGTCTCTGGCTACACCTTC

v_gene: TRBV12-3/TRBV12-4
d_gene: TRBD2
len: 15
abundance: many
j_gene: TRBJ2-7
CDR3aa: CASSWDGGSYYEQYF
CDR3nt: TGTGCCAGCAGTTGGGACGGGGGGTCCTACTACGAGCAGTACTTC

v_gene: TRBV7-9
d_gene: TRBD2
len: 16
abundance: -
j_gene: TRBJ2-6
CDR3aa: CASSASGSSGANVLTF
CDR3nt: TGTGCCAGCAGCGCTAGCGGGAGCTCTGGGGCCAACGTCCTGACTTTC

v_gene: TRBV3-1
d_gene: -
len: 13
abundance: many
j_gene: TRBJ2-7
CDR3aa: CASSTSGSNEQYF
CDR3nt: TGTGCCAGCAGCACGTCGGGTTCCAACGAGCAGTACTTC